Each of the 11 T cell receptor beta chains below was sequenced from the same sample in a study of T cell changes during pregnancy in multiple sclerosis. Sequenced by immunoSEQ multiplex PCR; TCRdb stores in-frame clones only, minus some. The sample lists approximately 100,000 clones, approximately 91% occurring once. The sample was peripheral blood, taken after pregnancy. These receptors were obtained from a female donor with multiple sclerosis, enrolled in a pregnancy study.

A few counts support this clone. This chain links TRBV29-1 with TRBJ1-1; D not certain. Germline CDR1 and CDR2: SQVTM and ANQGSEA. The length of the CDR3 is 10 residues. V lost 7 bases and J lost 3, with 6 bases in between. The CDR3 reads CSGRDTEAFF. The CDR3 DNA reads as TGCAGCGGGCGGGACACTGAAGCTTTCTTT.

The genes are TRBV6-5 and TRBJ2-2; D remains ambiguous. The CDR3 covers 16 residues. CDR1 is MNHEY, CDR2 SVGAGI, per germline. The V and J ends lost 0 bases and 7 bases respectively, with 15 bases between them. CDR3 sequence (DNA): TGTGCCAGCAGTTACTCTTGGGCAGGATACATCGGGGAGCTGTTTTTT. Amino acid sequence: CASSYSWAGYIGELFF.

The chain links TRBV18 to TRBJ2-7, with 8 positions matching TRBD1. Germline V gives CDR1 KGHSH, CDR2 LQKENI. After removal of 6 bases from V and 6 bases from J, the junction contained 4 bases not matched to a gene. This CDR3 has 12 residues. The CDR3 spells CASSHGQGEQYF. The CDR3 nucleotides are TGTGCCAGCTCCCACGGACAGGGCGAGCAGTACTTC.

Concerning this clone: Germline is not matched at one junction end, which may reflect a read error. The CDR3 here is CASSLTRTGDTGELFF. CDR3 nucleotides: TGTGCCAGCAGCCTAACTAGGACAGGGGACACCGGGGAGCTGTTTTTT. This rearrangement joins TRBV7-3 to TRBJ2-2; 9 bases line up with TRBD1. In germline, CDR1 is SGHTA, CDR2 FQGTGA. The CDR3 spans 16 residues.

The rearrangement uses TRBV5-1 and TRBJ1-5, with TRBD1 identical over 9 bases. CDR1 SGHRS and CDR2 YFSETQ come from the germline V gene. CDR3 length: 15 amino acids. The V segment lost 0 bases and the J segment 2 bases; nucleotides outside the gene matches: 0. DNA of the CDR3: TGCGCCAGCAGCTTGGGGGACAGGGGCAATCAGCCCCAGCATTTT. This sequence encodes CASSLGDRGNQPQHF.

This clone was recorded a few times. The CDR3 nucleotides are TGTGCCTGGAGTAGCGGGAGCAATCAGCCCCAGCATTTT. It codes for CAWSSGSNQPQHF. The chain couples TRBV30 to TRBJ1-5; D call uncertain. The germline V gene encodes CDR1 GTSNPN and CDR2 SVGIG (reference sequence). CDR3 size: 13 residues. Trimming shortened V by 2 bases and J by 1 base, and 6 bases separated the two germline ends. Drawing the rest from reference TRBV30 and TRBJ1-5, the complete variable domain is SQTIHQWPATLVQPVGSPLSLECTVEGTSNPNLYWYRQAAGRGLQLLFYSVGIGQISSEVPQNLSASRPQDRQFILSSKKLLLSDSGFYLCAWSSGSNQPQHFGDGTRLSIL.

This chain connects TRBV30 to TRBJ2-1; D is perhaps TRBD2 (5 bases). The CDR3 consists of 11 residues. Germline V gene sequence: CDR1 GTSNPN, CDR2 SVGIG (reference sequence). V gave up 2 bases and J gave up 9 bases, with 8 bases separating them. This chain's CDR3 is CAWSLGSEQFF. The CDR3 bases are TGTGCCTGGAGTCTAGGGAGTGAGCAGTTCTTC.

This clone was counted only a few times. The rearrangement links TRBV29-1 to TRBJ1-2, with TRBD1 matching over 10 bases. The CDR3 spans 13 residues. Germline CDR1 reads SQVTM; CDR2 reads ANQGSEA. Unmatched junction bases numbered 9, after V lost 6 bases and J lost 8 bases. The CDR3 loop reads CSVSTGTGAGYTF. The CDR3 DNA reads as TGCAGCGTCTCGACCGGGACAGGGGCGGGCTACACCTTC.

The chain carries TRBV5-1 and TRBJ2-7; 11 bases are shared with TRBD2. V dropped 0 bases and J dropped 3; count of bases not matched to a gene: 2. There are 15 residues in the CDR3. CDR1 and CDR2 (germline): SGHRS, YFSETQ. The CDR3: CASSLGLAGRYEQYF. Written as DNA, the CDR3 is TGCGCCAGCAGCTTGGGACTAGCGGGGCGCTACGAGCAGTACTTC.

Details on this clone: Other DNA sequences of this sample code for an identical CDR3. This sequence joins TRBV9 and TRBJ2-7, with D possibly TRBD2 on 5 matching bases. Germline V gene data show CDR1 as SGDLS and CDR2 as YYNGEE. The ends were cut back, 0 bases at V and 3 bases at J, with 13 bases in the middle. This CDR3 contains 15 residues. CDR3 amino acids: CASSVAGGSSYEQYF. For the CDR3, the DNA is TGTGCCAGCAGCGTAGCTGGAGGCAGCAGCTACGAGCAGTACTTC.

The CDR3 bases are TGTGCCAGCAGCGTAAGGGGGGGGGCCGGGTCTGCCCAGTACTTC. Protein product: CASSVRGGAGSAQYF. The V gene is TRBV9, the J gene TRBJ2-5; TRBD2 is a possible D gene (7 bases). Between the trimmed V and J ends, which lost 1 base and 9 bases, there was a span of 19 bases. Germline V gene lookup returns CDR1 SGDLS and CDR2 YYNGEE. The CDR3 sequence is 15 residues long.